The present T cell receptor beta chain was sequenced within a study of T cell responses to AZD1222 COVID-19 vaccine. Study findings and constraints: Nearly half of unique spike-specific TCRs reportedly avoided B.1.351 and B.1.1.7 mutated regions. The study found Spike-specific TCR breadth and depth rose after two AZD1222 doses. Repertoires were obtained only post-peak T cell response. The sample set comprised mostly white British donors with more females, and clonal diversity was possibly underestimated.

Note on this clone: Its target is unknown.

The assay was immunoSEQ multiplex PCR, and TCRdb's table has in-frame clones only and misses some. The top ten clones hold 8% to 13% of a sample with some 200,000 clones, roughly 92% of them seen once. Trimming took 0 bases from V and 4 from J, leaving 10 bases between them. There are 16 residues in the CDR3. CDR1 and CDR2 (germline): MNHEY, SVGAGI. This chain joins TRBV6-5 and TRBJ2-6; D remains ambiguous. The source of this sequence is an adult in good health. The sample here was peripheral blood, taken on day 0 of AZD1222 vaccination. The CDR3 DNA is TGTGCCAGCAGTTACTCAACCAGCCCCGGGGCCAACGTCCTGACTTTC. Translating gives CASSYSTSPGANVLTF.